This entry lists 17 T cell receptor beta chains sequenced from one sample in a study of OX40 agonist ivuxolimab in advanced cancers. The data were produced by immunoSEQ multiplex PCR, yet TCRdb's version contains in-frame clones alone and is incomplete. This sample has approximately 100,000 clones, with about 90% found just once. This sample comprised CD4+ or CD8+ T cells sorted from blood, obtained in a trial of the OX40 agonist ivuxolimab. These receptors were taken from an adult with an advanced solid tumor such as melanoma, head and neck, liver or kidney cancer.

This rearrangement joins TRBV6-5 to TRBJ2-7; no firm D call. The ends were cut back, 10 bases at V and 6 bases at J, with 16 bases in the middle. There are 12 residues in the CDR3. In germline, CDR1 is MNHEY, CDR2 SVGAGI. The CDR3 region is CANRLCFCEQYF. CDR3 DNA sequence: TGTGCCAACCGGCTGTGTTTCTGCGAGCAGTACTTC.

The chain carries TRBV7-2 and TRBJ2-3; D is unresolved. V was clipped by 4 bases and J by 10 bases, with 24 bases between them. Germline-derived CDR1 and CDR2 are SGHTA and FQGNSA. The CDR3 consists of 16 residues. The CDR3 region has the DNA TGTGCCAGCAGCTCTCAGGTGTTAGCCCGCCCGTTGGCGCAGTATTTT. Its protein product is CASSSQVLARPLAQYF.

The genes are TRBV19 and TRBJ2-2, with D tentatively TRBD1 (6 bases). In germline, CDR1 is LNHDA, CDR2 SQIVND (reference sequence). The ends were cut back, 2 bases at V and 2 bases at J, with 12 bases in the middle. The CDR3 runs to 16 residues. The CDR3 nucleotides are TGTGCCAGTAGTATACAGGGGCAGGGTAACACCGGGGAGCTGTTTTTT. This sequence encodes CASSIQGQGNTGELFF.

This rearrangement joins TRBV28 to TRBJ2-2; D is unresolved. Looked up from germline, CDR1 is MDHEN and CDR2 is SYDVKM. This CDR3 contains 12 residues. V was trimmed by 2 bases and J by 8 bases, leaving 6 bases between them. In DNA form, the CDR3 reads TGTGCCAGCAGTTTAATGGCGGGGGAGCTGTTTTTT. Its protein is CASSLMAGELFF.

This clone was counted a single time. The DNA of the CDR3 is TGTGCCAGCAGCTTAGCCACAGCCACAGATACGCAGTATTTT. It encodes CASSLATATDTQYF. The V gene is TRBV11-1, the J gene TRBJ2-3, with unresolved D. CDR1 is SGHAT and CDR2 is FQDESV in the germline V gene (reference sequence). This CDR3 contains 14 residues. Trimming took 0 bases from V and 2 from J, leaving 6 bases between them.

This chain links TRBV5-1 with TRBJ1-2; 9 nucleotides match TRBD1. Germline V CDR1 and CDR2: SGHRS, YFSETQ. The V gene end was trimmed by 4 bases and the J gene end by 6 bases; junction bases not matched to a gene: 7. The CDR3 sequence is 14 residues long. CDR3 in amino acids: CASSPGRQGDGYTF. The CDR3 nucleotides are TGCGCCAGCAGCCCGGGTAGACAGGGGGATGGCTACACCTTC.

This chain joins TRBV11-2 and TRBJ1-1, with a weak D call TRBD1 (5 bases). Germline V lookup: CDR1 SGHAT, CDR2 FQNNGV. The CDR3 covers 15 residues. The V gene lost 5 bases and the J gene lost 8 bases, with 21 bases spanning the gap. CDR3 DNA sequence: TGTGCCAGCAGCCCCCACCTCGAGGGGCTAAAGGAAGCTTTCTTT. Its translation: CASSPHLEGLKEAFF.

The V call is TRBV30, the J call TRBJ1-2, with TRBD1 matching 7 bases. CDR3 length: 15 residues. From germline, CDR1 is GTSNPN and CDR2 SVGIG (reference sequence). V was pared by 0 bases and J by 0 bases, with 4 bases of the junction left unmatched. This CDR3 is CAWSVRDRSNYGYTF. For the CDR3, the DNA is TGTGCCTGGAGTGTACGGGACAGATCTAACTATGGCTACACCTTC.

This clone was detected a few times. CDR3 in amino acids: CASSQGQAPNEKLFF. The CDR3 DNA sequence: TGCGCCAGCAGCCAAGGACAGGCACCAAATGAAAAACTGTTTTTT. The chain couples TRBV5-1 to TRBJ1-4; 7 bases are a match to TRBD1. This CDR3 is 15 amino acids long. The V gene end was trimmed by 4 bases and the J gene end by 5 bases; junction bases not matched to a gene: 8. Germline lookup yields CDR1 SGHRS and CDR2 YFSETQ.

The CDR3 here is CASSLSGGITDTQYF. CDR3 sequence (DNA): TGTGCCAGCAGCCTTAGCGGGGGGATCACAGATACGCAGTATTTT. This chain links TRBV7-2 with TRBJ2-3; 10 nucleotides agree with TRBD2. The CDR3 is 15 amino acids. Germline lookup yields CDR1 SGHTA and CDR2 FQGNSA. With 5 bases clipped from V and 2 bases from J, the junction kept 4 bases outside the gene matches.

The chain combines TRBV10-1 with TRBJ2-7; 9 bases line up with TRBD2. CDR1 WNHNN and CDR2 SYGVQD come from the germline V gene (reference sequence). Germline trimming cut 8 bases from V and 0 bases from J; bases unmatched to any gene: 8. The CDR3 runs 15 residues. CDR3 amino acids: CASPGGRGGSYEQYF. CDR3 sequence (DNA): TGCGCCAGCCCAGGCGGGCGGGGGGGCTCCTACGAGCAGTACTTC.

CDR3 DNA: TGTGCCAGCAGTGAATTCCTACCCGCGGGGAACACAGATACGCAGTATTTT. It specifies CASSEFLPAGNTDTQYF. This rearrangement joins TRBV6-1 to TRBJ2-3; D is possibly TRBD2 (6 bases). Trimming cost V 2 bases and J 2 bases, with 17 bases left between them. CDR3 size: 17 residues. CDR1 and CDR2 (germline): MNHNS, SASEGT.

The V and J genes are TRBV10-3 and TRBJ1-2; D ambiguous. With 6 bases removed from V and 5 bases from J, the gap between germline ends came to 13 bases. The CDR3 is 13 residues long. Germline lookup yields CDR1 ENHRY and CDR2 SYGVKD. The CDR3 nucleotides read TGTGCCATCAGCCCGGAGGGCTCATATGGCTACACCTTC. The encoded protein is CAISPEGSYGYTF.

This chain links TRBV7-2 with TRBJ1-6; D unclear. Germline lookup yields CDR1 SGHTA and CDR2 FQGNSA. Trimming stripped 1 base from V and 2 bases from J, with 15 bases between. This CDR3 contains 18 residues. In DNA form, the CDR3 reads TGTGCCAGCAGCTTAGGGTTAGGGCCTACCCCCTATAATTCACCCCTCCACTTT. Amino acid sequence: CASSLGLGPTPYNSPLHF.

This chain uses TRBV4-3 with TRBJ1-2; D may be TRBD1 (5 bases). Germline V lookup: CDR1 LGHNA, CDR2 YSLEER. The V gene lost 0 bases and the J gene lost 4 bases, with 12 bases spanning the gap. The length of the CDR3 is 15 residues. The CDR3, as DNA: TGCGCCAGCAGCCAAGATGCAGGGAAGGTCTATGGCTACACCTTC. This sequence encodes CASSQDAGKVYGYTF.

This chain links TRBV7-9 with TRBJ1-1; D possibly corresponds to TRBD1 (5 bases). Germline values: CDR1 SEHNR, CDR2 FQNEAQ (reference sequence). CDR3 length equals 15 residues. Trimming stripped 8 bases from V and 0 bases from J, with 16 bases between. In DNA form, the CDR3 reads TGTGCCAGCGCCCCGGGGGGGGGATTGAACACTGAAGCTTTCTTT. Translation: CASAPGGGLNTEAFF.

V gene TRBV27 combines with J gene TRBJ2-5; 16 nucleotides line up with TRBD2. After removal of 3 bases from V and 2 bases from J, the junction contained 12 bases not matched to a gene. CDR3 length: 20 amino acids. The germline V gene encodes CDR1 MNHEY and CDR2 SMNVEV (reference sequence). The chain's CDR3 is CASSFLGLAGGPWRQETQYF. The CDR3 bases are TGTGCCAGCAGTTTTCTGGGACTAGCGGGGGGGCCTTGGCGACAAGAGACCCAGTACTTC.